Sequencing of this T cell receptor (beta chain) was carried out in a study of OX40 agonist ivuxolimab in advanced cancers. In the study overall: The costimulatory receptor OX40 (CD134) was targeted by ivuxolimab, a fully human IgG2 agonistic monoclonal antibody. Intravenous ivuxolimab was administered to patients every 2 weeks at six dose levels: 0.01, 0.1, 0.3, 1.5, 3 and 10 mg/kg. Among the 52 dose-escalation patients, some 20 had hepatocellular carcinoma, around 15 melanoma, 9 renal cell carcinoma and 9 head and neck cancer. In the dose-escalation cohort, approximately 82% of patients were male, and the mean age was approximately 60 years, with a range of roughly 20 to 80. Prior anti-PD-1, anti-PD-L1 or anti-CTLA-4 therapy was permitted, and approximately 40% of dose-escalation patients had received checkpoint inhibitors. Partial responses occurred in three dose-escalation patients: two with cutaneous melanoma and one with hepatocellular carcinoma. The purpose of peripheral TCRbeta sequencing was to test whether ivuxolimab changed TCR sequence diversity and led to clonal T-cell expansion. The monotherapy dose-escalation portion (N ≈ 50 patients) of the phase I ivuxolimab trial is reported in the paper. Study-wide conclusions, independent of this receptor: On average, CD8+ T cells showed more expanded clones than CD4+ T cells after ivuxolimab. Low levels of normalized T-cell clonal expansion were also seen in some nonresponding patients. In partial responders in the 0.1-3.0 mg/kg groups, normalized peripheral clonal expansion was found to be among the lowest, especially among CD8+ T cells. The antigen specificity of the peripheral T cells that underwent clonal expansion was not determined. At doses from 0.1 to 3.0 mg/kg, clonal expansion was seen in both CD4+ and CD8+ blood T cells between baseline and week 6.

For sequencing of the TCRbeta CDR3 region, genomic DNA was extracted from the sorted cells. The immunoSEQ Assay was used to sequence the TCRbeta CDR3 regions. In its TCRdb copy, this immuneACCESS table keeps in-frame sequences only and misses some clones. Where compared with another copy, unresolved V genes explain less than half of these, and the others have no known cause. The sample table lists 80,000 or so clones, 90% of them with a count of one. In total, the top ten clones hold 1.5% to 2% of the sample. Of note for this clone: Its recognized antigen is unknown. One base away there is no much larger clone; base qualities are not given.

Patients with a history of autoimmune disease or receiving systemic immunosuppression were excluded from the trial. In every dose cohort, peripheral blood was drawn for TCR sequencing at baseline, cycle 4 day 1, and cycle 7 day 1. The samples were drawn from a first-in-human, open-label, multicenter phase I dose-escalation trial of ivuxolimab. The trial enrolled adults with locally advanced or metastatic head and neck squamous cell, hepatocellular, melanoma or renal cell carcinoma. Before TCR sequencing, CD4+ T cells and CD8+ T cells were sorted from peripheral blood as separate populations. The sequences come from CD4+ or CD8+ T cells sorted from blood, collected in a trial of the OX40 agonist ivuxolimab. The sequence was collected from an adult with an advanced solid tumor such as melanoma, head and neck, liver or kidney cancer.

The DNA sequence is as follows: TGTGCCAGCAGTTTATCCGGGGGGTCTCGGGAAAAACTGTTTTTT. This encodes CASSLSGGSREKLFF. The receptor chain draws on TRBV28 and TRBJ1-4, with a tentative D gene TRBD1 over 5 matching bases. The germline V gene encodes CDR1 MDHEN and CDR2 SYDVKM. The CDR3 spans 15 residues, from the cysteine through the phenylalanine. Solely the CDR3 DNA is kept, with 45 bases framed from the first base. V was cut back by 1 base and J by 8 bases, leaving a gap of 14 bases between them. Where the CDR3 stops, the reference TRBV28 and TRBJ1-4 genes take over; the full variable domain is DVKVTQSSRYLVKRTGEKVFLECVQDMDHENMFWYRQDPGLGLRLIYFSYDVKMKEKGDIPEGYSVSREKKERFSLILESASTNQTSMYLCASSLSGGSREKLFFGSGTQLSVL.